This entry concerns a single T cell receptor beta chain. As yet, its antigen is unknown. V was pared by 5 bases and J by 0 bases, with 11 bases between. Germline lookup yields CDR1 SGHTA and CDR2 FQGNSA. This CDR3 comprises 15 residues. The sample belongs to a study of cytomegalovirus exposure and HLA in healthy donors. General study results and limits: HLA alleles showed associations with about 15,000 TCR beta sequences in a later analysis, at a 0.05 false discovery rate.

The study ran its PCR with 60 Vbeta and 13 Jbeta primers. How the authors handled the data: Later work found 65 million to 85 million unique TCR beta chains, with about 10 million shared. Here immunoSEQ multiplex PCR was the method, and the copy in TCRdb shows in-frame clones only, minus some. V, J and clone size are taken as reported in that table, and D and trimming were inferred from the DNA itself. This table has about 140,000 clones, 60% to 80% appearing once. The clonotype originates from a female donor in good health and CMV-seronegative. Sequencing input: PBMCs. The chain joins TRBV7-2 to TRBJ2-4; a possible D gene is TRBD1 (5 bases). The CDR3 region is CASSAPTVAKNIQYF. Written as DNA, the CDR3 is TGTGCCAGCAGCGCCCCGACAGTAGCCAAAAACATTCAGTACTTC. Looking up the rest from reference TRBV7-2 and TRBJ2-4 gives the full variable domain: GAGVSQSPSNKVTEKGKDVELRCDPISGHTALYWYRQSLGQGLEFLIYFQGNSAPDKSGLPSDRFSAERTGGSVSTLTIQRTQQEDSAVYLCASSAPTVAKNIQYFGAGTRLSVL.